The clone carrying this T cell receptor (beta chain) was found a few times. As yet, its antigen is unknown. Clinical symptoms, serum thyroxine and TRAb, thyroid ultrasound and orbital computed tomography together formed the diagnostic basis. RNA transcripts provided the source from which TCR beta CDR3 regions were amplified. Initially, a first-round RT-PCR of the TCR CDR3 employed the HTBI primer set. MiXCR, run by TCRdb on the multiplex PCR reads, gives a single entry per CDR3 protein. The sample records 530,000 or so distinct CDR3 sequences, approximately 17% being singletons. Germline V gives CDR1 KGHSH, CDR2 LQKENI. CDR3 length equals 16 residues. Trimming cost V 2 bases and J 3 bases, with 15 bases left between them. This sample is drawn from a study of T cells in Graves' hyperthyroidism and ophthalmopathy. Study at large: Peripheral blood was obtained at initial diagnosis, preceding any treatment.

Study observations and caveats: Median prediction lead before ophthalmopathy onset was about 6.3 months with the model.

The sequence derives from a woman aged 18-35 years with Graves' ophthalmopathy. Specimen: blood. The chain is built from TRBV18 and TRBJ2-3, with D hard to call. As DNA, the CDR3 is TGTGCCAGCTCACCAAGTTTGGGTCTAGGGACAGATACGCAGTATTTT. Translated, it gives CASSPSLGLGTDTQYF.